Below, 21 T cell receptor beta chains from the same sample are listed, as sequenced in a study of OX40 agonist ivuxolimab in advanced cancers. Measured with immunoSEQ multiplex PCR; TCRdb has only the in-frame clones, and not every one. The sample holds about 28,000 clones, roughly 90% seen once. The sample consisted of CD4+ or CD8+ T cells sorted from blood, taken in a trial of the OX40 agonist ivuxolimab. The receptor source for this set is an adult with an advanced solid tumor such as melanoma, head and neck, liver or kidney cancer.

This chain joins TRBV7-6 and TRBJ1-4, with TRBD1 identical over 8 bases. Trimming removed 4 bases from V and 3 bases from J; junction bases left unmatched: 13. Germline V gives CDR1 SGHVS, CDR2 FNYEAQ. The CDR3 contains 18 residues. The CDR3 sequence is CASSSLSGGMSPNEKLFF. The CDR3 DNA follows: TGTGCCAGCAGCTCGCTATCAGGGGGCATGTCGCCTAATGAAAAACTGTTTTTT.

The chain employs TRBV5-4 and TRBJ2-3, with TRBD1 identical over 9 bases. J was trimmed by 4 bases and V by 3 bases; bases with no gene match: 3. There are 14 residues in the CDR3. Germline V gene lookup returns CDR1 SGHNT and CDR2 YYREEE (reference sequence). CDR3 nucleotide sequence: TGTGCCAGCAGCTGGGACAGGGTTCCAGATACGCAGTATTTT. It codes for CASSWDRVPDTQYF.

V usage is TRBV7-9 and J usage is TRBJ1-6, with 7 nucleotides matching TRBD1. J gave up 3 bases and V 5 bases, and 4 bases lay outside the gene matches. Germline V gene sequence: CDR1 SEHNR, CDR2 FQNEAQ (reference sequence). This CDR3 contains 15 residues. In DNA, the CDR3 is TGTGCCAGCAGCCCTTGGGACAGCTATAATTCACCCCTCCACTTT. This sequence encodes CASSPWDSYNSPLHF.

This clone showed up just a few times. The J gene is TRBJ2-5, the V gene TRBV27, with D unclear. Deletions cut 0 bases from V and 6 bases from J, with 11 bases between. The germline CDR1 and CDR2 sequences are MNHEY and SMNVEV (reference sequence). This CDR3 is 14 amino acids long. Written as DNA, the CDR3 is TGTGCCAGCAGTTTATCCACCCTCGGGCAGACCCAGTACTTC. It encodes CASSLSTLGQTQYF.

The V gene is TRBV27, the J gene TRBJ1-5; the D is unclear. The CDR3 is 13 amino acids. V lost 5 bases and J lost 3, with 8 bases in between. Germline CDR1 and CDR2: MNHEY and SMNVEV (reference sequence). CDR3: CASSVSFNQPQHF. CDR3 bases: TGTGCCAGCAGTGTAAGTTTCAATCAGCCCCAGCATTTT.

This chain links TRBV7-9 with TRBJ1-2; TRBD1 matches at 7 bases. CDR3 length: 15 amino acids. The junction had 13 bases not matched to a gene; V was cut back by 4 bases and J by 8 bases. Germline CDR1 reads SEHNR; CDR2 reads FQNEAQ (reference sequence). The chain's CDR3 is CASSSQEGATGGYTF. In DNA, the CDR3 is TGTGCCAGCAGCTCCCAGGAGGGGGCAACAGGCGGCTACACCTTC.

The sample holds one count of this clone. The chain recombines TRBV4-3 with TRBJ2-2; perhaps TRBD1 as D (6 bases). The CDR3 extends over 15 amino acids. Germline-derived CDR1 and CDR2 are LGHNA and YSLEER. V dropped 2 bases and J dropped 8 bases, with 15 bases sitting between them. This chain's CDR3 is CASSQTTGSEGELFF. CDR3 DNA: TGCGCCAGCAGCCAAACAACAGGGTCTGAGGGGGAGCTGTTTTTT.

The gene calls are TRBV27 and TRBJ1-1, with D hard to call. The CDR3 has 14 residues. The V end lost 2 bases, the J end lost 1 base, and 8 bases lay between the germline ends. Germline lookup yields CDR1 MNHEY and CDR2 SMNVEV (reference sequence). CDR3 loop: CASSLQYRNTEAFF. The CDR3 DNA reads TGTGCCAGCAGTTTACAATACAGGAACACTGAAGCTTTCTTT.

The chain recombines TRBV30 with TRBJ2-7; D may be TRBD1 (6 bases). The CDR3 length is 16 residues. The V gene's germline CDR1 is GTSNPN and CDR2 SVGIG (reference sequence). The V end lost 1 base, the J end lost 0 bases, and 16 bases lay between the germline ends. The chain's CDR3 is CAWSAAGTRYSYEQYF. CDR3 in DNA: TGTGCCTGGAGTGCAGCCGGGACAAGATACTCCTACGAGCAGTACTTC.

This chain links TRBV6-6 with TRBJ1-5; D perhaps matches TRBD1 (6 bases). CDR3 length equals 13 residues. Germline CDR1 reads MNHNY; CDR2 reads SVGAGI (reference sequence). V was shortened by 8 bases and J by 6 bases, with 14 bases between the two germline ends. CDR3 DNA sequence: TGTGCCAGCGGGGAGGGGGGTGCTCAGCCCCAGCATTTT. Translated: CASGEGGAQPQHF.

The V and J genes are TRBV7-6 and TRBJ1-6; no clear D. Germline CDR1 is SGHVS and CDR2 is FNYEAQ. Between the trimmed V and J ends, which lost 8 bases and 10 bases, there was a span of 15 bases. The CDR3 totals 13 residues. The CDR3 nucleotides read TGTGCCAGCGCAGACGGAGGGTACTCACCCCTCCACTTT. This translates into CASADGGYSPLHF. Full variable domain (missing parts from reference TRBV7-6 and TRBJ1-6): GAGVSQSPRYKVTKRGQDVALRCDPISGHVSLYWYRQALGQGPEFLTYFNYEAQQDKSGLPNDRFSAERPEGSISTLTIQRTEQRDSAMYRCASADGGYSPLHFGNGTRLTVT.

This chain uses TRBV28 with TRBJ2-1; D is unclear. Germline loops: CDR1 MDHEN, CDR2 SYDVKM. V was clipped by 6 bases and J by 0 bases, with 6 bases between them. The CDR3 covers 13 residues. CDR3 protein: CASRDTSYNEQFF. The CDR3 DNA is TGTGCCAGCAGAGACACCTCCTACAATGAGCAGTTCTTC. The full variable domain, completed using reference TRBV28 and TRBJ2-1, is DVKVTQSSRYLVKRTGEKVFLECVQDMDHENMFWYRQDPGLGLRLIYFSYDVKMKEKGDIPEGYSVSREKKERFSLILESASTNQTSMYLCASRDTSYNEQFFGPGTRLTVL.

The J gene is TRBJ2-2, the V gene TRBV27, with TRBD1 as a possible D gene (7 bases). Germline CDR1 reads MNHEY; CDR2 reads SMNVEV (reference sequence). There are 13 residues in the CDR3. Trimming pared 10 bases from V and 6 bases from J, leaving 15 bases between. The CDR3: CAIRRGRAGELFF. The DNA for the CDR3 is TGTGCCATTAGGAGGGGGCGAGCCGGGGAGCTGTTTTTT.

V and J are TRBV7-9 and TRBJ2-1; TRBD2 matches 10 bases. V shed 5 bases and J 3 bases; nucleotides not matched to a gene: 4. CDR1 is SEHNR, CDR2 FQNEAQ, per germline (reference sequence). This CDR3 is built from 15 residues. This CDR3 reads CASSGLAGDYNEQFF. CDR3 nucleotide sequence: TGTGCCAGCAGCGGGCTAGCGGGGGACTACAATGAGCAGTTCTTC.

V and J are TRBV6-4 and TRBJ2-2; no definite D call. Germline V CDR1 and CDR2: MRHNA, SNTAGT. The V gene lost 0 bases and the J gene lost 5 bases, with 7 bases spanning the gap. CDR3 length: 14 residues. The CDR3 loop reads CASSDSKETGELFF. The CDR3 region has the DNA TGTGCCAGCAGTGACTCGAAAGAGACCGGGGAGCTGTTTTTT.

This chain connects TRBV2 to TRBJ2-5; 9 nucleotides line up with TRBD1. Germline CDR1 reads SNHLY; CDR2 reads FYNNEI. The CDR3 is 14 amino acids. After removal of 6 bases from V and 5 bases from J, the junction contained 7 bases not matched to a gene. This CDR3 is CASSQGQGMETQYF. CDR3 DNA sequence: TGTGCCAGCAGCCAAGGACAGGGGATGGAGACCCAGTACTTC. Full variable domain (missing parts from reference TRBV2 and TRBJ2-5): EPEVTQTPSHQVTQMGQEVILRCVPISNHLYFYWYRQILGQKVEFLVSFYNNEISEKSEIFDDQFSVERPDGSNFTLKIRSTKLEDSAMYFCASSQGQGMETQYFGPGTRLLVL.

V usage is TRBV5-4 and J usage is TRBJ1-2; perhaps TRBD1 as D (6 bases). The CDR3 loop spans 13 amino acids. V was shortened by 4 bases and J by 5 bases, with 12 bases between the two germline ends. Germline-derived CDR1 and CDR2 are SGHNT and YYREEE (reference sequence). The CDR3 nucleotides are TGTGCCAGCAGCCTGGACAGCCTATATGGCTACACCTTC. Amino acids: CASSLDSLYGYTF.

This sequence joins TRBV5-1 and TRBJ2-1; 10 bases match TRBD2. The CDR3 sequence is 16 residues long. V was pared by 1 base and J by 8 bases, with 9 bases of the junction left unmatched. Germline CDR1 reads SGHRS; CDR2 reads YFSETQ. CDR3 region: CASSLPLAGAFDEQFF. For the CDR3, the DNA is TGCGCCAGCAGCTTGCCCCTAGCGGGAGCCTTCGATGAGCAGTTCTTC.

J is TRBJ2-4 and V is TRBV2, with D tentatively TRBD2 (6 bases). Per germline, CDR1 SNHLY and CDR2 FYNNEI. Between the trimmed V and J ends, which lost 7 bases and 2 bases, there was a span of 15 bases. The CDR3 contains 15 residues. In DNA, the CDR3 is TGTGCCAGCATTCATCCGGGGGAGCCCAAAAACATTCAGTACTTC. Protein: CASIHPGEPKNIQYF.

By sample fraction, this clone is medium-sized. The chain employs TRBV9 and TRBJ1-1; D unresolved. Germline V gene sequence: CDR1 SGDLS, CDR2 YYNGEE. The V gene lost 0 bases and the J gene lost 1 base, with 10 bases spanning the gap. The CDR3 loop spans 15 amino acids. CDR3 in DNA: TGTGCCAGCAGCGTAGAGGGTATAGCGAACACTGAAGCTTTCTTT. The encoded protein is CASSVEGIANTEAFF.

The chain uses TRBV4-1 and TRBJ1-1; no reliable D call. Germline values: CDR1 MGHRA, CDR2 YSYEKL. Between the trimmed V and J ends, which lost 0 bases and 4 bases, there was a span of 9 bases. This CDR3 has 14 residues. Here the CDR3 reads CASSQDLDVTEAFF. The CDR3 region has the DNA TGCGCCAGCAGCCAAGATCTGGACGTCACTGAAGCTTTCTTT.